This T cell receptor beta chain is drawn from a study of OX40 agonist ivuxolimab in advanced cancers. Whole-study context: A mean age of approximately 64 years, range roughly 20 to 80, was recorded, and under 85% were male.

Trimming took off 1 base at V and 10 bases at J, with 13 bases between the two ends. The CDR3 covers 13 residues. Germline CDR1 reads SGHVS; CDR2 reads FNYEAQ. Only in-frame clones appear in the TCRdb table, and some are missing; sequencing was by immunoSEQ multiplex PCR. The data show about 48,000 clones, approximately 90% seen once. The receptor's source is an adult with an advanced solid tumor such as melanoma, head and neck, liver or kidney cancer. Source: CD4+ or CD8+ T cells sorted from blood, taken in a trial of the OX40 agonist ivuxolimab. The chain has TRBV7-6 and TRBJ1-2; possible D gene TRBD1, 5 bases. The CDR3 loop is CASSLGGARPYTF. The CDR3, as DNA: TGTGCCAGCAGCTTAGGGGGCGCGAGGCCCTACACCTTC.